These 22 T cell receptor beta chains were all obtained from the same sample, sequenced in a study of post-analysis software for immune sequencing data. Whole-study findings and limits: The five TRBV segments detected at higher frequency in patients than in controls included TRBV5-6, TRBV5-1 and TRBV20-1.

Unique molecular identifiers were built into the TCR beta cDNA libraries. TCRdb re-derived calls from the PCR reads in MiXCR, one entry per CDR3 protein. The sample holds hundreds of thousands of distinct CDR3 sequences; under 70% are singletons and the top ten take over 4%. Their specific antigens are unknown. Sequencing was done on a sample of blood. The receptors here all came from a girl aged 10-17 years with multiple sclerosis.

The chain combines TRBV20-1 with TRBJ1-2; D is unclear. Between the trimmed V and J ends, which lost 0 bases and 0 bases, there was a span of 14 bases. The CDR3 consists of 16 residues. Germline V gives CDR1 DFQATT, CDR2 SNEGSKA (reference sequence). The CDR3 spells CSARDQEPGTNYGYTF. In DNA, the CDR3 is TGCAGTGCTAGAGATCAGGAACCCGGGACTAACTATGGCTACACCTTC.

The chain employs TRBV4-2 and TRBJ1-2; 7 bases are shared with TRBD1. The junction had 5 bases not matched to a gene; V was cut back by 0 bases and J by 4 bases. CDR1 is LGHNA, CDR2 YNFKEQ, per germline. The CDR3 is made up of 15 amino acids. CDR3 sequence (DNA): TGTGCCAGCAGCCAAGAGGGACAGTTGGGCTATGGCTACACCTTC. As protein: CASSQEGQLGYGYTF.

This chain joins TRBV6-5 and TRBJ2-4; perhaps TRBD1 as D (7 bases). CDR1 MNHEY and CDR2 SVGAGI come from the germline V gene. Trimming removed 4 bases at V and 3 bases at J, with 13 bases between. This CDR3 contains 15 residues. In DNA, the CDR3 is TGTGCCAGCAGTTCGTATCAGGGGGGCAAAAACATTCAGTACTTC. This sequence encodes CASSSYQGGKNIQYF.

This clonotype came up a few times. J is TRBJ2-3 and V is TRBV5-1, with D possibly being TRBD1 (6 bases). The CDR3 length is 15 residues. Trimming pared 4 bases from V and 6 bases from J, leaving 18 bases between. Per the germline V gene, CDR1 is SGHRS and CDR2 is YFSETQ. The CDR3 here is CASSPTRGLSDTQYF. The CDR3 DNA follows: TGCGCCAGCAGCCCCACCAGGGGTTTGTCGGATACGCAGTATTTT.

This chain links TRBV12-3 or TRBV12-4 with TRBJ2-5, with 9 nucleotides matching TRBD2. The tail of the sequence fits TRBJ2-7 better, so the J call may be wrong. The CDR3 runs to 16 residues. For the CDR3, the DNA is TGTGCCAGCAGTCCCCTCGGGGCGGGAGGGTCTAACGAGCAGTACTTC. Residues: CASSPLGAGGSNEQYF.

V usage is TRBV29-1 and J usage is TRBJ2-1; 8 nucleotides align to TRBD2. J gave up 6 bases and V 7 bases, and 14 bases lay outside the gene matches. The CDR3 totals 15 residues. Germline V CDR1 and CDR2: SQVTM, ANQGSEA. The CDR3 spells CSAPGRAGASNEQFF. CDR3 DNA sequence: TGCAGCGCTCCCGGGCGAGCGGGAGCATCCAATGAGCAGTTCTTC.

The chain couples TRBV29-1 to TRBJ2-1, with 7 bases that match TRBD2. This CDR3 has 16 amino acids. CDR1 SQVTM and CDR2 ANQGSEA come from the germline V gene. V dropped 2 bases and J dropped 4; count of bases not matched to a gene: 11. The CDR3 is CSVELLASGAYNEQFF. CDR3 coding DNA: TGCAGCGTTGAACTTCTCGCTAGCGGAGCTTACAATGAGCAGTTCTTC.

This clonotype has more than one count but fewer than ten. The rearrangement uses TRBV10-1 and TRBJ2-1; D remains unclear. The V and J ends lost 4 bases and 2 bases respectively, with 6 bases between them. This CDR3 has 13 amino acids. Germline assignment: CDR1 WNHNN and CDR2 SYGVQD (reference sequence). The CDR3 spells CASSVDAYNEQFF. The CDR3 DNA is TGCGCCAGCAGTGTGGACGCCTACAATGAGCAGTTCTTC.

V is TRBV20-1 and J is TRBJ2-5, with D maybe TRBD1 (6 bases). The DNA end favors TRBJ2-7, so the J call may be wrong. Germline CDR1 is DFQATT and CDR2 is SNEGSKA (reference sequence). This CDR3 spans 13 amino acids. CDR3 sequence (DNA): TGCAGTGCTAGAAACGCAGGGGCCTACGAGCAGTACTTC. Protein sequence: CSARNAGAYEQYF.

The chain joins TRBV6-6 to TRBJ2-1; D is unclear. V lost 3 bases and J 9 bases, leaving 9 bases between the germline ends. From germline, CDR1 is MNHNY and CDR2 SVGAGI (reference sequence). This CDR3 has 12 residues. In DNA, the CDR3 is TGTGCCAGCAGTTATTTCAAGGCTGAGCAGTTCTTC. Translated, it gives CASSYFKAEQFF.

The chain employs TRBV5-1 and TRBJ2-3; D unresolved. The germline V gene has CDR1 SGHRS and CDR2 YFSETQ. CDR3 length: 14 amino acids. Trimming stripped 1 base from V and 6 bases from J, with 12 bases between. CDR3 sequence (DNA): TGCGCCAGCAGCTTGTTTAGGGCGGAGGATACGCAGTATTTT. It yields the protein CASSLFRAEDTQYF.

The chain employs TRBV3-1 and TRBJ1-5; 7 nucleotides agree with TRBD1. V was pared by 5 bases and J by 2 bases, with 6 bases of the junction left unmatched. This CDR3 has 15 amino acids. From germline, CDR1 is LGHDT and CDR2 YNNKEL (reference sequence). CDR3 region: CASSGQGTGNQPQHF. The CDR3 DNA reads TGTGCCAGCAGCGGGCAGGGGACAGGCAATCAGCCCCAGCATTTT.

This clonotype was detected only a few times. The chain uses TRBV20-1 and TRBJ2-7; tentatively, D is TRBD1 or TRBD2 (5 bases each). CDR3 size: 13 residues. The germline CDR1 and CDR2 sequences are DFQATT and SNEGSKA (reference sequence). Between the trimmed V and J ends, which lost 3 bases and 4 bases, there was a span of 13 bases. The CDR3 is CSARVRGQYEQYF. DNA for the CDR3: TGCAGTGCTAGGGTTCGGGGCCAATACGAGCAGTACTTC.

V gene TRBV30 combines with J gene TRBJ1-2; the D gene is possibly TRBD1 (5 bases). The CDR3 extends over 14 amino acids. CDR1 GTSNPN and CDR2 SVGIG come from the germline V gene (reference sequence). Trimming stripped 1 base from V and 1 base from J, with 10 bases between. The CDR3 nucleotides read TGTGCCTGGAGTGCCGGGGGTTTTAACTATGGCTACACCTTC. It yields the protein CAWSAGGFNYGYTF.

The chain couples TRBV29-1 to TRBJ2-7, with TRBD1 matching 8 bases. Germline trimming cut 3 bases from V and 5 bases from J; bases unmatched to any gene: 6. The CDR3 consists of 13 residues. Looked up from germline, CDR1 is SQVTM and CDR2 is ANQGSEA. The CDR3 here is CSVDLQGANEQYF. The CDR3 DNA follows: TGCAGCGTTGATCTGCAGGGGGCCAACGAGCAGTACTTC.

This clonotype appeared a few times. The CDR3 reads CAISGGLPLQETQYF. The CDR3 region has the DNA TGTGCCATCAGTGGGGGCCTCCCCCTCCAAGAGACCCAGTACTTC. The chain is built from TRBV10-3 and TRBJ2-5; TRBD1 is a possible D gene (5 bases). Germline CDR1 reads ENHRY; CDR2 reads SYGVKD. This CDR3 contains 15 residues. The V gene lost 4 bases and the J gene lost 1 base, with 13 bases spanning the gap.

This clonotype was seen only once. The genes are TRBV7-2 and TRBJ2-5; a possible D gene is TRBD2 (6 bases). V was pared by 5 bases and J by 14 bases, with 27 bases between. The CDR3 extends over 15 amino acids. Germline CDR1 SGHTA, CDR2 FQGNSA. CDR3 nucleotides: TGTGCCAGCAGCATGCACCTCGGAGGGCCGCGCGAGCAATACTTC. It is translated as CASSMHLGGPREQYF. Drawing the rest from reference TRBV7-2 and TRBJ2-5, the complete variable domain is GAGVSQSPSNKVTEKGKDVELRCDPISGHTALYWYRQSLGQGLEFLIYFQGNSAPDKSGLPSDRFSAERTGGSVSTLTIQRTQQEDSAVYLCASSMHLGGPREQYFGPGTRLLVL.

The V gene is TRBV29-1, the J gene TRBJ2-3; 9 nucleotides agree with TRBD2. The V segment lost 2 bases and the J segment 4 bases; nucleotides outside the gene matches: 4. The CDR3 is 14 amino acids. Germline V gene sequence: CDR1 SQVTM, CDR2 ANQGSEA. This CDR3 is CSVERASGADTQYF. Written as DNA, the CDR3 is TGCAGCGTTGAAAGGGCTAGCGGGGCAGATACGCAGTATTTT.

This clonotype was counted between two and nine times. J is TRBJ2-3 and V is TRBV6-1; TRBD2 agrees at 13 bases. Per germline, CDR1 MNHNS and CDR2 SASEGT. With V trimmed by 7 bases and J by 9 bases, 19 bases remained unmatched. The CDR3 is 18 residues long. The CDR3 coding sequence is TGTGCCAGCACCCTTGGGACTAGCGGGGCCGGTCGCGTGGGAACGCAGTATTTT. This codes for CASTLGTSGAGRVGTQYF.

The chain combines TRBV20-1 with TRBJ2-4; D might be TRBD1 (6 bases). CDR3 length equals 11 residues. Germline assignment: CDR1 DFQATT and CDR2 SNEGSKA (reference sequence). Trimming shortened V by 3 bases and J by 10 bases, and 10 bases separated the two germline ends. Here the CDR3 reads CSARGAEIQYF. The CDR3, as DNA: TGCAGTGCTAGGGGGGCAGAGATTCAGTACTTC.

The J gene is TRBJ2-7, the V gene TRBV29-1; 8 bases fit TRBD1. CDR3 length: 15 residues. Germline assignment: CDR1 SQVTM and CDR2 ANQGSEA. Trimming cost V 3 bases and J 6 bases; bases outside gene matches: 13. CDR3 in amino acids: CSVEGIQGGPGEQYF. The CDR3 bases are TGCAGCGTTGAGGGGATACAGGGGGGCCCTGGCGAGCAGTACTTC.

Comments on this clonotype: The junction departs from the called germline gene at one end, perhaps through a read error. The chain has TRBV20-1 and TRBJ2-7; possibly TRBD2 for D (6 bases). Germline-derived CDR1 and CDR2 are DFQATT and SNEGSKA (reference sequence). This CDR3 region has 14 residues. CDR3 protein: CSAERAGSSYGQYF. In DNA, the CDR3 is TGCAGTGCGGAAAGAGCGGGCAGCTCCTACGGGCAGTACTTC.